This entry concerns a single T cell receptor beta chain. Antigen: not known. This specimen comes from a study of OX40 agonist ivuxolimab in advanced cancers. Study-level information: Patients received intravenous ivuxolimab every 2 weeks at 0.01 to 10 mg/kg. Roughly two fifths of patients had received prior checkpoint inhibitor therapy. From about 20 to 79 years was the age range, with a mean of around 57 years, and over 70% were male. Study outcomes and limitations: On average, CD8+ T cells had more expanded clones than CD4+.

Sequencing used immunoSEQ multiplex PCR; TCRdb keeps in-frame clones, though not all of them. This sample has roughly 7,000 clones, with around 85% found just once. This CDR3 is 15 amino acids long. From germline, CDR1 is MGHRA and CDR2 YSYEKL. V lost 0 bases and J lost 3, with 9 bases in between. The clonotype was recovered from an adult with an advanced solid tumor such as melanoma, head and neck, liver or kidney cancer. The chain carries TRBV4-1 and TRBJ2-1; D perhaps matches TRBD1 (5 bases). The material sequenced was CD4+ or CD8+ T cells sorted from blood, taken in a trial of the OX40 agonist ivuxolimab. The CDR3, as DNA: TGCGCCAGCAGCCAAGAAGGGGCCTACTACAATGAGCAGTTCTTC. Amino acids: CASSQEGAYYNEQFF.